This TCR beta chain was captured in a study of CD8 T cells in ankylosing spondylitis. Quantitative molecular-barcoded 5'-RACE generated the TCR beta libraries. TCRdb redid the calling of the 5' RACE reads with MiXCR, one entry per CDR3 protein. The table has around 220,000 distinct CDR3 sequences, about 10% seen once; the top ten hold 21%. Study-level points and caveats: Disease-linked clones were reportedly significantly enriched in matched ankylosing spondylitis synovial fluid. Disease-linked clones proved CD8+ and comparatively uncommon in peripheral blood. Made up of under 10 highly homologous variants, a TCR beta motif appeared characteristic of ankylosing spondylitis blood.

Germline V lookup: CDR1 SGHVS, CDR2 FNYEAQ. Trimming stripped 3 bases from V and 6 bases from J, with 15 bases between. This CDR3 is 14 amino acids long. A note on this clonotype: The target antigen is unknown.

This clonotype was sampled from a male donor with ankylosing spondylitis or in good health (not recorded which). The gene calls are TRBV7-6 and TRBJ2-7; possibly TRBD1 or TRBD2 for D (5 bases each). What was sequenced was blood, either unsorted or a sorted T cell fraction (not recorded which). The CDR3 bases are TGTGCCAGCAGCTTGGAGTCGGGGCACTCCGAGCAGTACTTC. This codes for CASSLESGHSEQYF.